The 8 T cell receptor beta chains below come from one sample, sequenced in a study of cytotoxic CD8 clonotypes in ibrutinib-treated CLL. Produced via immunoSEQ multiplex PCR; TCRdb's table is partial and in-frame only. The sample lists approximately 190,000 clones; around 75% were seen once. The specimen comprised PBMCs, sampled after 12 months of ibrutinib treatment. The receptors were sampled from a human donor with chronic lymphocytic leukemia.

The chain is built from TRBV27 and TRBJ2-7, with TRBD2 as a possible D gene (6 bases). CDR1 is MNHEY, CDR2 SMNVEV, per germline (reference sequence). The CDR3 has 13 amino acids. Trimming took 1 base from V and 7 from J, leaving 11 bases between them. DNA of the CDR3: TGTGCCAGCAGTTTATGGGCACGGGGGGAGCAGTACTTC. This codes for CASSLWARGEQYF.

The CDR3 is CAWSALAGGYTGELFF. CDR3 DNA sequence: TGTGCCTGGAGTGCCCTAGCGGGGGGGTACACCGGGGAGCTGTTTTTT. The rearrangement uses TRBV30 and TRBJ2-2, with 12 bases identical to TRBD2. CDR3 length: 16 residues. Germline lookup yields CDR1 GTSNPN and CDR2 SVGIG (reference sequence). V trimming: 1 base; J trimming: 3 bases; junction bases outside the gene matches: 3.

The V and J genes are TRBV7-9 and TRBJ1-3; 9 bases are shared with TRBD1. With V trimmed by 9 bases and J by 2 bases, 5 bases remained unmatched. Germline CDR1 SEHNR, CDR2 FQNEAQ (reference sequence). The CDR3 contains 14 residues. The CDR3 DNA follows: TGTGCCAGTAGGGACAGGGTGGCTGGAAACACCATATATTTT. Protein: CASRDRVAGNTIYF.

This clone was seen a few times. The chain joins TRBV15 to TRBJ1-5; no reliable D call. The germline V gene has CDR1 LNHNV and CDR2 YYDKDF (reference sequence). Between the trimmed V and J ends, which lost 5 bases and 5 bases, there was a span of 13 bases. This CDR3 region has 14 residues. Written as DNA, the CDR3 is TGTGCCACCAGCGGCCAGGAGGTATATCAGCCCCAGCATTTT. Translation: CATSGQEVYQPQHF.

V usage is TRBV30 and J usage is TRBJ1-2, with no clear D. Per germline, CDR1 GTSNPN and CDR2 SVGIG (reference sequence). The CDR3 runs 16 residues. Trimming pared 7 bases from V and 6 bases from J, leaving 27 bases between. The CDR3 bases are TGTGCCTTCTTTCCGGGCACCACGGTCGGTGAACATGGCTACACCTTC. It yields the protein CAFFPGTTVGEHGYTF.

This chain connects TRBV6-5 to TRBJ2-7, with TRBD1 matching 7 bases. Germline CDR1 is MNHEY and CDR2 is SVGAGI. The length of the CDR3 is 16 residues. Trimming cost V 0 bases and J 2 bases; bases outside gene matches: 7. CDR3 loop: CASSYSGGNLPYEQYF. In DNA, the CDR3 is TGTGCCAGCAGTTACTCAGGGGGCAACCTACCCTACGAGCAGTACTTC.

V gene TRBV4-1 combines with J gene TRBJ2-7; D is undetermined. V shed 2 bases and J shed 0 bases, with 11 bases lying between them. CDR1 is MGHRA and CDR2 is YSYEKL in the germline V gene. The CDR3 runs to 15 residues. CDR3 DNA: TGCGCCAGCAGCCAATCACCTACGAGCTCCTACGAGCAGTACTTC. As protein: CASSQSPTSSYEQYF.

This clone occurred once. The CDR3 nucleotides are TGCAGCGCCCAACCGGTGGTCACCGGGGAGCTGTTTTTT. It encodes CSAQPVVTGELFF. The genes are TRBV29-1 and TRBJ2-2; D not resolved. CDR3 length: 13 residues. Trimming removed 7 bases from V and 4 bases from J, with 13 bases in between. Germline V gene sequence: CDR1 SQVTM, CDR2 ANQGSEA.